The entry below describes one T cell receptor (beta chain). This clone occurred once. Its antigen is unknown. There are no base qualities to consult, and no much larger clone falls within one base. The time point label of this sample denotes: week 3, after first cycle of checkpoint inhibitor. Blood samples were taken before treatment (T0) and at week 3 (W3), following the first cycle of checkpoint blockade. Except for a couple of patients with rapid clinical progression, response was assessed 12 weeks after the first infusion by RECIST 1.1; disease control meant complete response, partial response or stable disease. Patients with prior systemic cancer treatment, concomitant immunosuppressant therapy or synchronous other active malignancies were excluded. To track both circulating cells and T cell turnover, TCR beta was sequenced from bulk PBMC as well as from plasma cell-free DNA. PBMC were isolated from blood with Lymphoprep and SepMate tubes, followed by red cell lysis. QIAamp DNA Blood Mini kits were used to extract DNA from both PBMC and sorted T cell subsets.

This entry comes from a study of blood T cell dynamics during melanoma immunotherapy (dated by TCRdb to about 2020). Turning to the overall study: Patients had metastatic melanoma and received first-line pembrolizumab or nivolumab plus ipilimumab as standard of care in the United Kingdom. To identify early correlates of response, the study profiled peripheral T cell receptor repertoires in patients with metastatic melanoma before and after one cycle of checkpoint inhibitor therapy. Consecutive patients formed a training cohort, and a further independent group of patients from the same centre was pooled into an external validation set.

Via the germline V gene, CDR1 is SGHTA and CDR2 FQGNSA. V drops 3 bases and J drops 4 bases, leaving 8 bases in between. Taken from cysteine to phenylalanine, the CDR3 has 13 residues. The DNA shown is the 39-base CDR3, in frame from base 1. For every bulk PBMC sample, a fixed 350 ng of DNA was loaded. TCR beta CDR3 sequences were amplified from genomic DNA using the immunoSEQ TCRb Assay kit according to manufacturer instructions. The KAPA Library Quantification Kit for Illumina platforms was used to quantify pooled libraries by qPCR. Pooled libraries were clustered at 0.6-1.1 pM and sequenced on an Illumina NextSeq 500. The paper's data handling went like this. TCR data were analyzed using immunoSEQ ANALYZER and the R LymphoSeq package. A rearrangement efficiency score was calculated as productive divided by the sum of productive and non-productive CDR3 sequences. Within each patient, timepoints were compared pairwise for clonality, measured with the Gini coefficient, and for diversity, measured with the Renyi index at alpha=1. Clonal relatedness, based on an edit distance of 3, and repertoire similarity, based on the Bhattacharyya coefficient, were both computed in LymphoSeq. To classify response, a linear discriminant analysis based on week-3 changes in clonality and diversity was built using the R MASS and caret packages. In TCRdb, the immuneACCESS table is reduced to in-frame sequences with V and J assigned. These tables do not hold every clone; where another copy was compared, an unresolved V gene accounts for under half, and the others remain unexplained. From that table come the V and J calls and clone size; the DNA was used to work out D and trimming. This sample has some 10,000 clones in its table, and 65% to 90% of those were observed once. The ten biggest clones cover approximately 1.1% of the sample.

The paper's findings and limits, for the study overall: Unlike progressors, patients who went on to achieve disease control showed a bifurcated reorganization of the PBMC repertoire at W3, with either increased clonality or increased diversity. Whether the T cell clones driving repertoire changes were melanoma-specific or reflected general immune activation could not be determined in the study. The relatively small sample size was acknowledged as a potential limitation on generalization of the results.

Sequenced here: blood, sampled from a patient treated with checkpoint blockade. The source is a human donor with melanoma. The chain employs TRBV7-2 and TRBJ2-3, with the identity of the D gene unclear. CDR3 reads: CASSFALADTQYF. Read as DNA, the sequence is TGTGCCAGCAGCTTCGCTTTAGCAGATACGCAGTATTTT.